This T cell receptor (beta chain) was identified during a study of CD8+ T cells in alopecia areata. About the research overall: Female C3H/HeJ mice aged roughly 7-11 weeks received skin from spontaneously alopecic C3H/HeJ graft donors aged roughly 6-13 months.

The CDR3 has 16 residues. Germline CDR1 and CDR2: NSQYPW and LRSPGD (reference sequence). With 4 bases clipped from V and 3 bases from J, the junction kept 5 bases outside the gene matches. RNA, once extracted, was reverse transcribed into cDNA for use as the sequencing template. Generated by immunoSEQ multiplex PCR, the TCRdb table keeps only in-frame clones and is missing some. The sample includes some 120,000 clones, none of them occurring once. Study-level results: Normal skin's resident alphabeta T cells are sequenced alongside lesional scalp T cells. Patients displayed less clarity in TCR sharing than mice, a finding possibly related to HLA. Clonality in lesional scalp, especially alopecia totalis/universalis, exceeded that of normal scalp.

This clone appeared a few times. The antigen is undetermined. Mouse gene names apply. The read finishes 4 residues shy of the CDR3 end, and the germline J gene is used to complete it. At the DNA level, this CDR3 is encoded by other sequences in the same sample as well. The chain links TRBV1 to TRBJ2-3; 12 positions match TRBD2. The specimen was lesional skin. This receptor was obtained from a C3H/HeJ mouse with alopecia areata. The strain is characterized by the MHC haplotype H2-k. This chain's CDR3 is CTCSEGLGGGAETLYF. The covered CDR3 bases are TGCACCTGCAGTGAGGGACTGGGGGGAGGAGCAGAA.